A selection of T cell receptor beta chains follows, all from one sample in a study of blood T cell repertoires in COVID-19. Measured with immunoSEQ multiplex PCR; TCRdb has only the in-frame clones, and not every one. The sample lists 150,000 to 200,000 clones; about 82% were seen once. The sample taken for sequencing was PBMCs or T cells enriched from blood (not recorded which). The receptors here all came from a woman aged 25-40 years who had recovered from COVID-19. The conserved cysteine and the conserved F or W are not part of the CDR3 here. The order of the fields is V gene, J gene, clone size, CDR3 protein. Clone size appears in some rows only: once, few, many, or a class for an expanded clone.

v_gene: TRBV5-3; j_gene: TRBJ2-7; abundance: .; CDR3aa: ARSLTLAGDEQY
v_gene: TRBV5-6; j_gene: TRBJ1-3; abundance: .; CDR3aa: ASSLDGMVSRDTIY
v_gene: TRBV28; j_gene: TRBJ2-3; abundance: .; CDR3aa: ASSLPEDRYPSSTDTQY
v_gene: TRBV5-1; j_gene: TRBJ1-2; abundance: .; CDR3aa: ASSTRTDNGYT
v_gene: TRBV6-1; j_gene: TRBJ1-2; abundance: few; CDR3aa: ASSDPDSGST
v_gene: TRBV10-2; j_gene: TRBJ2-7; abundance: .; CDR3aa: ASSSSGYEQY
v_gene: TRBV18; j_gene: TRBJ1-2; abundance: few; CDR3aa: ASSPSGRPNYGYT
v_gene: TRBV12-5; j_gene: TRBJ2-7; abundance: .; CDR3aa: ASGCKRSDYEQY
v_gene: TRBV27; j_gene: TRBJ2-5; abundance: .; CDR3aa: ASSSAGLQETQY
v_gene: TRBV4-1; j_gene: TRBJ1-5; abundance: .; CDR3aa: ASSQFHRGGDQPQH
v_gene: TRBV7-2; j_gene: TRBJ2-5; abundance: .; CDR3aa: ASSLFLAGVKETQY
v_gene: TRBV2; j_gene: TRBJ2-5; abundance: once; CDR3aa: ASRPTGYETQY
v_gene: TRBV4-2; j_gene: TRBJ2-1; abundance: .; CDR3aa: ASSPERESSYNEQF
v_gene: TRBV30; j_gene: TRBJ2-7; abundance: .; CDR3aa: AWSVWREVSYEQY
v_gene: TRBV29-1; j_gene: TRBJ2-7; abundance: few; CDR3aa: SVVLSSYEQY
v_gene: TRBV2; j_gene: TRBJ1-4; abundance: few; CDR3aa: ASSRGQGGEKLF
v_gene: TRBV28; j_gene: TRBJ2-7; abundance: .; CDR3aa: ASGIAGITYEQY
v_gene: TRBV29-1; j_gene: TRBJ1-2; abundance: .; CDR3aa: SVYGGAGYGYT
v_gene: TRBV2; j_gene: TRBJ2-7; abundance: few; CDR3aa: ASSDPAGGNEQY
v_gene: TRBV6-6; j_gene: TRBJ1-2; abundance: once; CDR3aa: ASRQGGVDYGYT
v_gene: TRBV18; j_gene: TRBJ2-7; abundance: .; CDR3aa: ASSPTSGGSYEQY
v_gene: TRBV28; j_gene: TRBJ2-7; abundance: .; CDR3aa: ASSPQGRTLEQY
v_gene: TRBV6-5; j_gene: TRBJ2-7; abundance: .; CDR3aa: ASRGWGEYYEQY
v_gene: TRBV30; j_gene: TRBJ2-5; abundance: .; CDR3aa: ACSVVGQQETQY
v_gene: TRBV7-2; j_gene: TRBJ2-5; abundance: .; CDR3aa: ASSLRSGQETQY
v_gene: TRBV18; j_gene: TRBJ1-1; abundance: .; CDR3aa: ASSPPGQGLKSEAF
v_gene: TRBV4-1; j_gene: TRBJ2-1; abundance: few; CDR3aa: ASSRGTGRFADPHEQF
v_gene: TRBV9; j_gene: TRBJ2-7; abundance: .; CDR3aa: ASSVGGSYEQY
v_gene: TRBV5-8; j_gene: TRBJ2-3; abundance: .; CDR3aa: ASSPGLALTDTQY
v_gene: TRBV6-5; j_gene: TRBJ2-7; abundance: .; CDR3aa: ASSHSTSGSDEQY
v_gene: TRBV2; j_gene: TRBJ2-2; abundance: .; CDR3aa: ASRIESTGELF
v_gene: TRBV30; j_gene: TRBJ1-2; abundance: .; CDR3aa: AWNRPDSLPYGYT
v_gene: TRBV9; j_gene: TRBJ2-5; abundance: .; CDR3aa: ASSDLAGTKETQY
v_gene: TRBV3-1/TRBV3-2; j_gene: TRBJ2-5; abundance: .; CDR3aa: ASGFSGRVETQY
v_gene: TRBV7-2; j_gene: TRBJ1-4; abundance: .; CDR3aa: ASSPAAGDLGKLF
v_gene: TRBV4-1; j_gene: TRBJ1-4; abundance: .; CDR3aa: ASSQTPEEKLF
v_gene: TRBV24-1; j_gene: TRBJ1-2; abundance: .; CDR3aa: ATSDAGRFSGYT
v_gene: TRBV5-4; j_gene: TRBJ2-3; abundance: .; CDR3aa: ASSLLTTDTDTQY
v_gene: TRBV6-5; j_gene: TRBJ2-1; abundance: .; CDR3aa: ASRVLAVHEQF
v_gene: TRBV4-2; j_gene: TRBJ1-1; abundance: .; CDR3aa: ASSHGTMNTEAF
v_gene: TRBV6-6; j_gene: TRBJ2-5; abundance: .; CDR3aa: ASSFWRGKYQETQY
v_gene: TRBV7-9; j_gene: TRBJ2-7; abundance: .; CDR3aa: ASSLGGTVLTEQY
v_gene: TRBV28; j_gene: TRBJ2-5; abundance: .; CDR3aa: ASSPQGLAGEETQY
v_gene: TRBV5-1; j_gene: TRBJ2-7; abundance: few; CDR3aa: ASSVEVRAGIKPPTEQY
v_gene: TRBV2; j_gene: TRBJ2-3; abundance: once; CDR3aa: ASSVSRDSRQY
v_gene: TRBV2; j_gene: TRBJ2-3; abundance: .; CDR3aa: ASSTTKGWTSGQTDTQY
v_gene: TRBV7-6; j_gene: TRBJ2-1; abundance: .; CDR3aa: ASSLSAGAYNEQF
v_gene: TRBV18; j_gene: TRBJ2-1; abundance: .; CDR3aa: ASSPQTATYNEQF